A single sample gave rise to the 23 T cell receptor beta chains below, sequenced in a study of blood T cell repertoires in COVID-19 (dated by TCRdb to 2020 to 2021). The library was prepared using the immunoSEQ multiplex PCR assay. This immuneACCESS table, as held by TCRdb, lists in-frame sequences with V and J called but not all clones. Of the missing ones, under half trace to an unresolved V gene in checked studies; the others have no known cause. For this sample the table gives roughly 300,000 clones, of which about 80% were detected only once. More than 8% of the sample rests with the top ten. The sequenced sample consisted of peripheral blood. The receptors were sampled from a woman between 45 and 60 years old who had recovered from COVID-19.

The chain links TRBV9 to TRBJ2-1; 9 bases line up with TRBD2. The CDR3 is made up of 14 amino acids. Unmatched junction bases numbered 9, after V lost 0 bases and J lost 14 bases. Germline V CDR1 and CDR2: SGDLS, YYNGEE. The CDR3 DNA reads TGTGCCAGCAGCGTAGAGCCTAGCGGGGCGGTTGAGTTCTTC. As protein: CASSVEPSGAVEFF.

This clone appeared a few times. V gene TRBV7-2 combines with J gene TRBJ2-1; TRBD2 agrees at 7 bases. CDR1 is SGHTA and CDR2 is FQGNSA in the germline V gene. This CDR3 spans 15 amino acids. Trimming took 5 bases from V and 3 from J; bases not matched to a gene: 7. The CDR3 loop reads CASSGSSGNYNEQFF. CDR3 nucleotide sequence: TGTGCCAGCAGCGGGTCTAGCGGAAACTACAATGAGCAGTTCTTC.

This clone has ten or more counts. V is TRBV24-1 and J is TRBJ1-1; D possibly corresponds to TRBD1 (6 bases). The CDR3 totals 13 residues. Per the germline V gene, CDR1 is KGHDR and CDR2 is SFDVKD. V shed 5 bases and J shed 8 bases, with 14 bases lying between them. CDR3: CATSVTSGTEAFF. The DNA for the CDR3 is TGTGCCACCAGTGTTACCTCCGGGACAGAAGCTTTCTTT.

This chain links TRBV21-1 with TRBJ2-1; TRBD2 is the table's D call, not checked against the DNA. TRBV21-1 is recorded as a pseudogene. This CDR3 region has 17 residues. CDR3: CASSPRGGTADWNEQFF. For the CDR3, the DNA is TGTGCCAGCAGCCCCCGGGGGGGGACAGCGGATTGGAATGAGCAGTTCTTC.

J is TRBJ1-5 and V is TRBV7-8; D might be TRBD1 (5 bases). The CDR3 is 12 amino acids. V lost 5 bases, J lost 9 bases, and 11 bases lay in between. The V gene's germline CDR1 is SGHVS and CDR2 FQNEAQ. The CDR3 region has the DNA TGTGCCAGCAGCCAAGACAGCCGGCCCCAGCATTTT. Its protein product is CASSQDSRPQHF.

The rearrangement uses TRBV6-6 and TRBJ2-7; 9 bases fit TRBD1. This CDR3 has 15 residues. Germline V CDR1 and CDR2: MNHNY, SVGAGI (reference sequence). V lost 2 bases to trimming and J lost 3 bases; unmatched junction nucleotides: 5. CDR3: CASSYRWGQGYEQYF. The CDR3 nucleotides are TGTGCCAGCAGTTACCGTTGGGGACAGGGCTACGAGCAGTACTTC.

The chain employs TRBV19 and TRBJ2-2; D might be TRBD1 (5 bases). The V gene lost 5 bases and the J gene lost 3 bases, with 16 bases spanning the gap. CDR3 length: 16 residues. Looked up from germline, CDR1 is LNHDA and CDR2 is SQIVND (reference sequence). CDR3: CASSGRRVSDTGELFF. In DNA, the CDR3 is TGTGCCAGTAGTGGGCGCAGGGTATCGGACACCGGGGAGCTGTTTTTT.

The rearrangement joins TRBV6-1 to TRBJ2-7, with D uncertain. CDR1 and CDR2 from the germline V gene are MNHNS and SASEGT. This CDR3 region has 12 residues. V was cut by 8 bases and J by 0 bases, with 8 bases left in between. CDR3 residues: CASSSDSYEQYF. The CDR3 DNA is TGTGCCAGCTCCAGCGACTCCTACGAGCAGTACTTC.

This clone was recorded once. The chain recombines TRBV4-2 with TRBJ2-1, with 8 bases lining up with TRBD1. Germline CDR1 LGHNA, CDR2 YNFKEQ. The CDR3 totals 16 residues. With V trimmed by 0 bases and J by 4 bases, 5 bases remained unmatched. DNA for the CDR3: TGTGCCAGCAGCCAAGACCCAGGGGGCTCGTACAATGAGCAGTTCTTC. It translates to CASSQDPGGSYNEQFF.

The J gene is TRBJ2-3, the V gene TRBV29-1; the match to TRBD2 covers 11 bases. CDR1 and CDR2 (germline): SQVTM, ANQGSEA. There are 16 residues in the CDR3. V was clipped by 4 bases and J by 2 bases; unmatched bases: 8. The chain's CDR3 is CSVAPLAGGSTDTQYF. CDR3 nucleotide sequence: TGCAGCGTTGCCCCCCTAGCGGGGGGTTCCACAGATACGCAGTATTTT.

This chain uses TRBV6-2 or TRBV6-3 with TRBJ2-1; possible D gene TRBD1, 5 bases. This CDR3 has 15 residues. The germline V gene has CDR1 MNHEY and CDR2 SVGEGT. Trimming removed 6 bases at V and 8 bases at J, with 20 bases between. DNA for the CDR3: TGTGCCAGCAGCCCCGGTCCAAGGGGTATCCATGAGCAGTTCTTC. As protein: CASSPGPRGIHEQFF.

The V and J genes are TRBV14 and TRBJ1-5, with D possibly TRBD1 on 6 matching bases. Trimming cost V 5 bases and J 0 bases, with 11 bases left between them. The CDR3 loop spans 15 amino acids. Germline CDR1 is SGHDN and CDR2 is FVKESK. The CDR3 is CASSMRTDSNQPQHF. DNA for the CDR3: TGTGCCAGCAGCATGAGGACAGATAGCAATCAGCCCCAGCATTTT. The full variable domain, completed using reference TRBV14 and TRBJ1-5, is EAGVTQFPSHSVIEKGQTVTLRCDPISGHDNLYWYRRVMGKEIKFLLHFVKESKQDESGMPNNRFLAERTGGTYSTLKVQPAELEDSGVYFCASSMRTDSNQPQHFGDGTRLSIL.

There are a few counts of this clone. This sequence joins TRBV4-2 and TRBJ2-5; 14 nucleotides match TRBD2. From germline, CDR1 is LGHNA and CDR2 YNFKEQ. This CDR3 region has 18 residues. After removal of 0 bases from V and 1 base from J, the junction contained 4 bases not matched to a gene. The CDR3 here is CASSQDGGLAGAQETQYF. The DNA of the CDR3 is TGTGCCAGCAGCCAAGATGGGGGACTAGCGGGGGCCCAAGAGACCCAGTACTTC.

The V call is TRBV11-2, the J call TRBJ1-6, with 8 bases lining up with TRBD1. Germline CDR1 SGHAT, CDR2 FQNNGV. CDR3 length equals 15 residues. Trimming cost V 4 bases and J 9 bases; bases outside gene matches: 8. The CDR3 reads CASSSDRVSSSPLHF. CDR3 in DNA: TGTGCCAGCAGCTCGGACAGGGTTTCGAGTTCACCCCTCCACTTT.

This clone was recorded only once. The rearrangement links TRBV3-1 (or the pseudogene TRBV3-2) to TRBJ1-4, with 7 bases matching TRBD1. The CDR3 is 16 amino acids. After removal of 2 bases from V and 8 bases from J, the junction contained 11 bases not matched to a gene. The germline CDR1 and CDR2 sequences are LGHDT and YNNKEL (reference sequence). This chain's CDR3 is CASSQPTTGYPEKLFF. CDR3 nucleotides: TGTGCCAGCAGCCAACCGACGACAGGGTATCCCGAAAAACTGTTTTTT.

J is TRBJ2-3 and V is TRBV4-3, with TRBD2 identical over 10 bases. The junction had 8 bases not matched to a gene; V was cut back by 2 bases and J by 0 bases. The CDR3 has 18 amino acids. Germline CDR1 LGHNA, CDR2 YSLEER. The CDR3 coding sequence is TGCGCCAGCAGCCAACGCATAGCGGGAGGCCCTAGCACAGATACGCAGTATTTT. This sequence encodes CASSQRIAGGPSTDTQYF.

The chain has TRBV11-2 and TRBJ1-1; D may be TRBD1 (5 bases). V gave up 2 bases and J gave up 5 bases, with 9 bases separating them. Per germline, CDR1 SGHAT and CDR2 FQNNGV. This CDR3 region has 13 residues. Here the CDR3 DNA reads TGTGCCAGCAGCTTATCAGGGTCGACTGAAGCTTTCTTT. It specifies CASSLSGSTEAFF.

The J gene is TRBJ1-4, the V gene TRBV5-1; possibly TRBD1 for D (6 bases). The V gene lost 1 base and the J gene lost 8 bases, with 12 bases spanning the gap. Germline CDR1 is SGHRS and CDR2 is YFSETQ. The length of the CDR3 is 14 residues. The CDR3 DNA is TGCGCCAGCAGCTTGACAGGGTTCGCGGAAAAACTGTTTTTT. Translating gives CASSLTGFAEKLFF.

CDR3 DNA sequence: TGTGCCAGCAGCTGGACAGGGTCTGGAAACACCATATATTTT. Its translation is CASSWTGSGNTIYF. The rearrangement uses TRBV7-9 and TRBJ1-3, with 8 nucleotides matching TRBD1. J was trimmed by 1 base and V by 4 bases; bases with no gene match: 0. CDR1 is SEHNR and CDR2 is FQNEAQ in the germline V gene (reference sequence). The CDR3 sequence is 14 residues long.

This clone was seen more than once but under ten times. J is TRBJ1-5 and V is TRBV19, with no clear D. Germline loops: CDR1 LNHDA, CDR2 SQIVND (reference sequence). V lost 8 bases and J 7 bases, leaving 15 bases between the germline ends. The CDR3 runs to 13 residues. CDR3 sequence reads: CASGLNLWQPQHF. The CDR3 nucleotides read TGTGCCAGTGGACTGAACTTATGGCAGCCCCAGCATTTT.

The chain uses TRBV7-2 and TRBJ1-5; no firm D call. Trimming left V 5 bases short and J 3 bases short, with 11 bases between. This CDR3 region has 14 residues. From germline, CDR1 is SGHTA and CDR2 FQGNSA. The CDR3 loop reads CASSLESSNQPQHF. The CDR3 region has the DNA TGTGCCAGCAGCCTGGAGAGCTCCAATCAGCCCCAGCATTTT. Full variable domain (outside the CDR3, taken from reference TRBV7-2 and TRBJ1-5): GAGVSQSPSNKVTEKGKDVELRCDPISGHTALYWYRQSLGQGLEFLIYFQGNSAPDKSGLPSDRFSAERTGGSVSTLTIQRTQQEDSAVYLCASSLESSNQPQHFGDGTRLSIL.

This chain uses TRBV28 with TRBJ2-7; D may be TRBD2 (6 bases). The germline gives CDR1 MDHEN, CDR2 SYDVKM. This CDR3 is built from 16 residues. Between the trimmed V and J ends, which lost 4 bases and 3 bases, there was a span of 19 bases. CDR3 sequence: CASSSGTFREGYEQYF. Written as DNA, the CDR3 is TGTGCCAGCAGTTCCGGGACTTTTAGAGAGGGCTACGAGCAGTACTTC.

For the CDR3, the DNA is TGTGCCAGCAGCCAAGATTGGACTAGCGGGTGCGAGTTGAGAGAGACCCAGTACTTC. It encodes CASSQDWTSGCELRETQYF. The J gene is TRBJ2-5, the V gene TRBV3-1 (or the pseudogene TRBV3-2), with 11 nucleotides matching TRBD2. V was pared by 0 bases and J by 4 bases, with 13 bases of the junction left unmatched. CDR3 size: 19 residues. The germline gives CDR1 LGHDT, CDR2 YNNKEL (reference sequence).